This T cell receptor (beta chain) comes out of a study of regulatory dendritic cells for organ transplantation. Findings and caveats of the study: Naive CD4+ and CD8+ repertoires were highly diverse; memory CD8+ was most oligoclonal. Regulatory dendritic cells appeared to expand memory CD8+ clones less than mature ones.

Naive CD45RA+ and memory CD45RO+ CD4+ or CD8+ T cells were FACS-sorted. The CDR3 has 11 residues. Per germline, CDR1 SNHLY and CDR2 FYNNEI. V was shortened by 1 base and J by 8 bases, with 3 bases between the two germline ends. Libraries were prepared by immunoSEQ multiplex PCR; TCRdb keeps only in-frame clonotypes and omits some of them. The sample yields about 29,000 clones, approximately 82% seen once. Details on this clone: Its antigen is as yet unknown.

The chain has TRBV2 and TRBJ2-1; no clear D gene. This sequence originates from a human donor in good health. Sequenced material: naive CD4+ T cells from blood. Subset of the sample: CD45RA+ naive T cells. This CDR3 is CASSEVDEQFF. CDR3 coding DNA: TGTGCCAGCAGTGAAGTCGATGAGCAGTTCTTC.